This T cell receptor (beta chain) was sequenced during a study of post-analysis software for immune sequencing data. Study as a whole: As for disease course, relapsing-remitting, secondary progressive and progressive-relapsing multiple sclerosis were all included. General observations from the study: Strong co-clustering by F measure linked samples that shared a preparation batch.

Incorporated into the TCR beta cDNA libraries were unique molecular identifiers, which served to reduce PCR and sequencing biases. Input of roughly 1 to 11 million T cells yielded 550,000 or so cDNA molecules. Via MiXCR, TCRdb re-called the PCR reads, giving one row per CDR3 protein. The table shows about half a million distinct CDR3 sequences, with nearly 45% occurring only once. This clonotype was detected only a few times. Its antigen remains unidentified. The specimen sequenced was blood. This receptor was taken from a girl between 5 and 17 years old with multiple sclerosis.

CDR3 in DNA: TGTGCCAGCGGACTCTCCTCAATTCGGGATACGCAGTATTTT. Its protein is CASGLSSIRDTQYF. The chain couples TRBV6-6 to TRBJ2-3, with D possibly being TRBD2 (5 bases). This CDR3 has 14 amino acids. Trimming left V 8 bases short and J 6 bases short, with 18 bases between. Germline CDR1 MNHNY, CDR2 SVGAGI (reference sequence).